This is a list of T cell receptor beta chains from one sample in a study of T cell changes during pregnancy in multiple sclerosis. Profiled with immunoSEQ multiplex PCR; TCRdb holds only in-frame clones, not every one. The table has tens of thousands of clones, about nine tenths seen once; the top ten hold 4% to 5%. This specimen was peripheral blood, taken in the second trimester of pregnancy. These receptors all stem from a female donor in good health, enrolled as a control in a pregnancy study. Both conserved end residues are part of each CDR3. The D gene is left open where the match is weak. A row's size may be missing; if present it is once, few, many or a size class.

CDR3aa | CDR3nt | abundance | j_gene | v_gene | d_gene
CASSLRTSVYNEQFF | TGTGCCAGCAGCTTACGAACTAGCGTCTACAATGAGCAGTTCTTC | . | TRBJ2-1 | TRBV11-2 | TRBD2
CASSTSLGREGTGELFF | TGTGCCAGTAGTACCTCTTTGGGGCGGGAGGGCACCGGGGAGCTGTTTTTT | . | TRBJ2-2 | TRBV19 | TRBD2
CASSPRDIFLAKNIQYF | TGTGCCAGCAGTCCCCGGGACATTTTCCTAGCCAAAAACATTCAGTACTTC | . | TRBJ2-4 | TRBV28 | .
CASGYGLDTQYF | TGTGCTAGTGGTTATGGACTAGATACGCAGTATTTT | . | TRBJ2-3 | TRBV12-5 | .
CASSLDWAQSRREQYF | TGTGCCAGCAGCTTAGATTGGGCTCAGTCTCGTAGGGAGCAGTACTTC | . | TRBJ2-7 | TRBV7-2 | .
CSVEARQGLTEAFF | TGCAGCGTTGAAGCTAGACAGGGGCTCACTGAAGCTTTCTTT | . | TRBJ1-1 | TRBV29-1 | TRBD1
CASSHLSERLSNQPQHF | TGTGCCAGCAGCCACCTTTCCGAGAGACTCAGCAATCAGCCCCAGCATTTT | . | TRBJ1-5 | TRBV7-8 | .
CASSEQGNTEAFF | TGTGCCAGCAGTGAACAGGGGAACACTGAAGCTTTCTTT | few | TRBJ1-1 | TRBV6-4 | .
CASSVGGGSGNTIYF | TGTGCCAGCAGCGTAGGGGGGGGCTCTGGAAACACCATATATTTT | . | TRBJ1-3 | TRBV9 | .
CAIIGDKNEQYF | TGTGCCATCATTGGTGACAAGAACGAGCAGTACTTC | . | TRBJ2-7 | TRBV10-3 | .
CASSAQGAQDTQYF | TGTGCCAGCAGCGCCCAGGGGGCGCAAGATACGCAGTATTTT | . | TRBJ2-3 | TRBV7-8 | TRBD1
CASSRDRRQETQYF | TGTGCCAGTAGCAGGGACAGGAGACAAGAGACCCAGTACTTC | . | TRBJ2-5 | TRBV19 | TRBD1
CASSVVSGGAGANVLTF | TGTGCCAGCAGCGTAGTCTCAGGGGGCGCTGGGGCCAACGTCCTGACTTTC | . | TRBJ2-6 | TRBV9 | TRBD1